One sample yielded the 5 T cell receptor beta chains listed below, sequenced in a study of blood T cell repertoires in COVID-19. TCRdb's copy holds only in-frame clones and misses some; the assay was immunoSEQ multiplex PCR. The table includes about 130,000 clones, more than 75% detected once. The material sequenced was peripheral blood. Source of these receptors: a woman aged 45 to 65 who had recovered from COVID-19.

J is TRBJ1-2 and V is TRBV24-1; tentative D call: TRBD1 (5 bases). This CDR3 contains 16 residues. V was cut by 4 bases and J by 2 bases, with 16 bases left in between. The germline V gene encodes CDR1 KGHDR and CDR2 SFDVKD. Written as DNA, the CDR3 is TGTGCCACCAGTGACCCCCGGGCAGGGCCCAACTATGGCTACACCTTC. This codes for CATSDPRAGPNYGYTF.

This CDR3 reads CASSPGAGGEQYF. The CDR3 region has the DNA TGTGCCAGCTCACCGGGAGCGGGAGGTGAGCAGTACTTC. V gene TRBV18 combines with J gene TRBJ2-7; TRBD2 matches at 9 bases. Germline lookup yields CDR1 KGHSH and CDR2 LQKENI. This CDR3 spans 13 amino acids. V shed 3 bases, J shed 7 bases, and the junction held 4 bases outside the gene matches.

The chain employs TRBV5-4 and TRBJ1-1, with 7 bases matching TRBD1. Unmatched junction bases numbered 6, after V lost 3 bases and J lost 1 base. The CDR3 spans 15 residues. Germline CDR1 reads SGHNT; CDR2 reads YYREEE (reference sequence). The CDR3 DNA sequence: TGTGCCAGCAGCTCCGCGCGGACAGGGAACACTGAAGCTTTCTTT. Protein sequence: CASSSARTGNTEAFF.

The V gene is TRBV29-1, the J gene TRBJ2-1; 10 bases fit TRBD2. Germline V gene lookup returns CDR1 SQVTM and CDR2 ANQGSEA. The CDR3 totals 15 residues. V lost 2 bases and J lost 3; bases outside the gene matches: 4. CDR3 DNA: TGCAGCGTTGAAAATCAGCGGGGGGGCTACAATGAGCAGTTCTTC. The encoded protein is CSVENQRGGYNEQFF.

The chain has TRBV4-2 and TRBJ1-4, with D unresolved. The germline V and J ends were trimmed by 0 bases and 7 bases, with 9 bases remaining between them. CDR1 and CDR2 (germline): LGHNA, YNFKEQ. CDR3 length: 14 amino acids. The CDR3, as DNA: TGTGCCAGCAGCCAAGATCACATCTCTGAAAAACTGTTTTTT. It yields the protein CASSQDHISEKLFF.